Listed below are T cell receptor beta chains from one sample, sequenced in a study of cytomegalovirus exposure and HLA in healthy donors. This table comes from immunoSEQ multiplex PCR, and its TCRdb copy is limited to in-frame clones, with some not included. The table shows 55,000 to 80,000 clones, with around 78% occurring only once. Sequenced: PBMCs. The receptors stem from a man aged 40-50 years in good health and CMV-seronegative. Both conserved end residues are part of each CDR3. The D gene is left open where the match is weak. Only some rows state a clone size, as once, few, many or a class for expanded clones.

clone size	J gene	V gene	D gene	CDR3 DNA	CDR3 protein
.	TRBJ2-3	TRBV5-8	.	TGTGCCAGCAGCCCAGGGGTAACGGCAGGGGCGATAGATACGCAGTATTTT	CASSPGVTAGAIDTQYF
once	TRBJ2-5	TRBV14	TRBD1	TGTGCCAGCAGGCCACAGGGGGCCGGGGAGACCCAGTACTTC	CASRPQGAGETQYF
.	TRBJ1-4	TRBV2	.	TGTGCCAGCAAATACATAAACGAAAAACTGTTTTTT	CASKYINEKLFF
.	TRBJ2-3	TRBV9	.	TGTGCCAGCAGCATCCGAGGGGAGGCGCAGTATTTT	CASSIRGEAQYF
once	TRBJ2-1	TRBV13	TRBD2	TGTGCCAGCAGCTTAGCCAGCGGGAGGGCCGCAGGAAATGAGCAGTTCTTC	CASSLASGRAAGNEQFF
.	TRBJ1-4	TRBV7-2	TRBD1	TGTGCCAGCAGCGAGACCGGGACAGGGGGGGAAAAACTGTTTTTT	CASSETGTGGEKLFF
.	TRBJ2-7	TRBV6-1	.	TGTGCCAGCACCCGAGGGCCCCACTACGAGCAGTACTTC	CASTRGPHYEQYF
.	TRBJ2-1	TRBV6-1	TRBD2	TGTGCCAGCAGCTCCCTAGCGGGAGACTCCAATGAGCAGTTCTTC	CASSSLAGDSNEQFF
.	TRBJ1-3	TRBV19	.	TGTGCCAGTAGTCCGACAGCCGGAAACACCATATATTTT	CASSPTAGNTIYF
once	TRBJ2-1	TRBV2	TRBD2	TGTGCCAGCAGTGACCCTAGCGGGAGGGCCACCAGTTTTAATGAGCAGTTCTTC	CASSDPSGRATSFNEQFF
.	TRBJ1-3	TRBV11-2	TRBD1	TGTGCCAGCAGCTTAGGACACCGGGACAGGGCTGTTGGTGGAAACACCATATATTTT	CASSLGHRDRAVGGNTIYF
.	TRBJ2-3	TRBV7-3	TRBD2	TGTGCCAGCAGCTTAGGGACTAGCGGGGGGGCCAGGACAGATACGCAGTATTTT	CASSLGTSGGARTDTQYF
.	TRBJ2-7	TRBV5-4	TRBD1	TGTGCCAGCAGCGTTCGGACAGGGGAAGCGCGCGAGCAGTACTTC	CASSVRTGEAREQYF
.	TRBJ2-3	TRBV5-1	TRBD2	TGCGCCAGCAGCTTGGTGGGAGGGTACAGAGATACGCAGTATTTT	CASSLVGGYRDTQYF
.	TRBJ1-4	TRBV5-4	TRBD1	TGTGCCAGCAGCTCAGGACAGGCAACTAATGAAAAACTGTTTTTT	CASSSGQATNEKLFF
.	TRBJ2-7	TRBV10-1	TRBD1	TGCGCCAGCAGTGAGTCCAGGACAGGGAATTACGAGCAGTACTTC	CASSESRTGNYEQYF
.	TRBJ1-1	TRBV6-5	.	TGTGCCAGCAGTGATCCCCACACGAACACTGAAGCTTTCTTT	CASSDPHTNTEAFF
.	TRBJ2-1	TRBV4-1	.	TGCGCCAGCAGCCAAGTCGCAGTGGTCCATGAGCAGTTCTTC	CASSQVAVVHEQFF
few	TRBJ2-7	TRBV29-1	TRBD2	TGCAGCGCCTTAGGGACTAGCGGGATCTACGAGCAGTACTTC	CSALGTSGIYEQYF
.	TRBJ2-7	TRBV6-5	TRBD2	TGTGCCAGCAGTTACTCCTCTAGCGGGCCATCCTACGAGCAGTACTTC	CASSYSSSGPSYEQYF
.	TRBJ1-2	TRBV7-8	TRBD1	TGTGCCAGCAGCTTGGGACAGGGGGCGCGGGGCTACACCTTC	CASSLGQGARGYTF
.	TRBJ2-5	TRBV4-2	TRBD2	TGTGCCAGCAGAGAGGGCGGGAGCGTTGAGACCCAGTACTTC	CASREGGSVETQYF
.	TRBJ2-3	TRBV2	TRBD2	TGTGCCAGCAATCGACTAGCGGGATTCACAGATACGCAGTATTTT	CASNRLAGFTDTQYF
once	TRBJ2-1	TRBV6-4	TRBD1	TGTGCCAGCAGTGCGGACAGGGGAGGCAATGAGCAGTTCTTC	CASSADRGGNEQFF
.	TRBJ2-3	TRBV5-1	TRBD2	TGCGCCAGCAGCTTGGAGGAAGCGGGGAGCACAGATACGCAGTATTTT	CASSLEEAGSTDTQYF